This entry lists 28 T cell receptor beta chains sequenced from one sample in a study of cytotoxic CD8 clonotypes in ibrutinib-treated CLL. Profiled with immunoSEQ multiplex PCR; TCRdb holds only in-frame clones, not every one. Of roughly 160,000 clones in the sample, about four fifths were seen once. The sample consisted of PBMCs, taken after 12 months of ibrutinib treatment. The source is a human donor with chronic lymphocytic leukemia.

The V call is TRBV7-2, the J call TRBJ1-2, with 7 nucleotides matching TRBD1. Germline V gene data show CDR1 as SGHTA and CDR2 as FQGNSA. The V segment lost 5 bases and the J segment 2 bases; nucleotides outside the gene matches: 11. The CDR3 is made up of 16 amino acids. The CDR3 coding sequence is TGTGCCAGCAGCACCGGGACAGCTCCTTACAACTATGGCTACACCTTC. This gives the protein CASSTGTAPYNYGYTF.

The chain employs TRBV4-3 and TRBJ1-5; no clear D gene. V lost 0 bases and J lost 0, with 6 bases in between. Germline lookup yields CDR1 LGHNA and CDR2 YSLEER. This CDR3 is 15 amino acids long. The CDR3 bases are TGCGCCAGCAGCCAAGAAAATTATAGCAATCAGCCCCAGCATTTT. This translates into CASSQENYSNQPQHF.

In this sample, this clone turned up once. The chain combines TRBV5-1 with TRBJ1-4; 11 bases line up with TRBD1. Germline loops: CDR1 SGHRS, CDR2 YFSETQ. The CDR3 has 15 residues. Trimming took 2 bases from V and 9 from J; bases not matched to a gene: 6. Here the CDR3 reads CASSLTGTGGQKLFF. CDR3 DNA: TGCGCCAGCAGCTTAACCGGGACAGGGGGACAAAAACTGTTTTTT.

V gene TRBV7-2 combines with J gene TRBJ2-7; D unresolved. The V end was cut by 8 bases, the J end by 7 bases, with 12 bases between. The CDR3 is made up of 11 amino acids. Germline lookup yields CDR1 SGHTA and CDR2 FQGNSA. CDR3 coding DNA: TGTGCCAGCTCTTCCCACCGGGAGCAGTACTTC. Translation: CASSSHREQYF.

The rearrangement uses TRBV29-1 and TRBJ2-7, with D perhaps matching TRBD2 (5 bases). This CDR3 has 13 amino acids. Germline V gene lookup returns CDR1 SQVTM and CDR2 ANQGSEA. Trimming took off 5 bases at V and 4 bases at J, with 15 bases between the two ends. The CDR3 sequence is CSVTRTGGYEQYF. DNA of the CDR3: TGCAGCGTTACTAGGACGGGCGGGTACGAGCAGTACTTC.

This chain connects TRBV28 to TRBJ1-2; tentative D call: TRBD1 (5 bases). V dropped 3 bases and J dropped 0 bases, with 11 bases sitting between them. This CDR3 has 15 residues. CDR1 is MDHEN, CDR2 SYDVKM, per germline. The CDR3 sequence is CASSFIGAANYGYTF. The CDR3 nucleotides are TGTGCCAGCAGTTTCATCGGGGCCGCTAACTATGGCTACACCTTC.

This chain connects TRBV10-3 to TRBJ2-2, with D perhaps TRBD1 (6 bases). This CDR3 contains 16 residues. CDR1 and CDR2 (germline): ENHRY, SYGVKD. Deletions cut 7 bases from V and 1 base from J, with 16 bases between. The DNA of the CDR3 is TGTGCCATCAAGAGGACAGCACTTGAGAACACCGGGGAGCTGTTTTTT. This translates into CAIKRTALENTGELFF.

The CDR3 loop is CAFGAQGNQPQHF. The CDR3 DNA reads TGTGCCTTTGGGGCACAGGGCAATCAGCCCCAGCATTTT. The chain couples TRBV30 to TRBJ1-5, with D tentatively TRBD1 (5 bases). Trimming cost V 7 bases and J 2 bases, with 12 bases left between them. Germline lookup yields CDR1 GTSNPN and CDR2 SVGIG (reference sequence). This CDR3 has 13 amino acids.

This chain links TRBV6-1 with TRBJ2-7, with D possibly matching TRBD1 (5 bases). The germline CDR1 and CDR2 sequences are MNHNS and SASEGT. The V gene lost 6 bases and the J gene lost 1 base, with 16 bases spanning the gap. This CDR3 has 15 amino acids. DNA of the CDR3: TGTGCCAGCAGGTCGGTTGGCAGGGTTTCCTACGAGCAGTACTTC. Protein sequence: CASRSVGRVSYEQYF.

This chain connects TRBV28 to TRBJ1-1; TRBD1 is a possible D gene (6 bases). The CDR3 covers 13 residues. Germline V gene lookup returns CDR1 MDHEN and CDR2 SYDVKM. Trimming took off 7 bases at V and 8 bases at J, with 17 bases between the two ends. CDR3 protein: CASIQPGGREAFF. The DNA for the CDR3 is TGTGCCAGCATTCAACCCGGGGGGCGAGAAGCTTTCTTT.

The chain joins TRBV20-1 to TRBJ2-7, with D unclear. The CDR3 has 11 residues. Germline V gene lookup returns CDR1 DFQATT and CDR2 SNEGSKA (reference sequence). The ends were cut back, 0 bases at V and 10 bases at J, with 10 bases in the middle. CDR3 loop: CSARDGRNQYF. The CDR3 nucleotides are TGCAGTGCTAGAGATGGACGGAACCAGTACTTC.

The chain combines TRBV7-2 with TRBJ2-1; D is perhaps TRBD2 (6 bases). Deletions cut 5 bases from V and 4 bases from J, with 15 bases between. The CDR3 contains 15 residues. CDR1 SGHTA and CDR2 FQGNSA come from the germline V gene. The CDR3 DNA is TGTGCCAGCAGCGACCAACAAAGCGGGTACAATGAGCAGTTCTTC. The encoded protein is CASSDQQSGYNEQFF.

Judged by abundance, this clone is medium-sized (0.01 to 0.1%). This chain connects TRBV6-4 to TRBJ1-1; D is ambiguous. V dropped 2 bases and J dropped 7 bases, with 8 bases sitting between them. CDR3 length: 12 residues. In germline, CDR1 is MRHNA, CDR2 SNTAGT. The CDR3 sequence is CASSDGQLEAFF. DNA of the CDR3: TGTGCCAGCAGTGACGGGCAGCTTGAAGCTTTCTTT.

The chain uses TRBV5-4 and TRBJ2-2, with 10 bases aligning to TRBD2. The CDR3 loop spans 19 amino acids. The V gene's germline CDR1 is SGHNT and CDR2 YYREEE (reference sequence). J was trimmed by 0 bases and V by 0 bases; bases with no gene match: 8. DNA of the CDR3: TGTGCCAGCAGCTTGGGCGGGGCTAGCGGGGGTTCGAACACCGGGGAGCTGTTTTTT. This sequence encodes CASSLGGASGGSNTGELFF.

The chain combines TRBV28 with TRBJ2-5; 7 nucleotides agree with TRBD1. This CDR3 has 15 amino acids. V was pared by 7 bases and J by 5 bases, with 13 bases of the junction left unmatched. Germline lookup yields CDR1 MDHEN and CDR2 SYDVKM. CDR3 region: CASNFRDRQFETQYF. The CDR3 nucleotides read TGTGCCAGCAACTTCCGGGACAGACAATTTGAGACCCAGTACTTC.

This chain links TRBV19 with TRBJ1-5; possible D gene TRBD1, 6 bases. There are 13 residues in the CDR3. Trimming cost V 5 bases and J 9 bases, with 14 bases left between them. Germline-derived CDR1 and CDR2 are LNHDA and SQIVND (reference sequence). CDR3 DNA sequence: TGTGCCAGTAGTGTAAGACAGGCACGGCCCCAGCATTTT. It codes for CASSVRQARPQHF.

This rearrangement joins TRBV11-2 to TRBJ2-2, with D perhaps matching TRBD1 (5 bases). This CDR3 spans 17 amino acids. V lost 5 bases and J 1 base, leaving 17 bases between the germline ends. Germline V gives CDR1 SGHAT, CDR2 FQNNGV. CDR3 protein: CASSDQGSVLNTGELFF. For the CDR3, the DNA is TGTGCCAGCAGCGACCAGGGTTCGGTACTGAACACCGGGGAGCTGTTTTTT.

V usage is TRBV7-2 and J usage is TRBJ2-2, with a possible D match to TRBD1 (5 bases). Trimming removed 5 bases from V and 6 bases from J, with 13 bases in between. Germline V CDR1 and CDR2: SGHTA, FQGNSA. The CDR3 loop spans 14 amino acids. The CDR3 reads CASSPIRVAGELFF. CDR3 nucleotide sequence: TGTGCCAGCAGCCCGATCAGGGTCGCCGGGGAGCTGTTTTTT. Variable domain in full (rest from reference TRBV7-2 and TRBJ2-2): GAGVSQSPSNKVTEKGKDVELRCDPISGHTALYWYRQSLGQGLEFLIYFQGNSAPDKSGLPSDRFSAERTGGSVSTLTIQRTQQEDSAVYLCASSPIRVAGELFFGEGSRLTVL.

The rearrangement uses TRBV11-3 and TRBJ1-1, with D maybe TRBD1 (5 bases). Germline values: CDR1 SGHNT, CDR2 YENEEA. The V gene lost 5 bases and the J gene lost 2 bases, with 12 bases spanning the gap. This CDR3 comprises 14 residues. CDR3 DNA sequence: TGTGCCAGCAGCCCGAGGGGAGGAAACACTGAAGCTTTCTTT. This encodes CASSPRGGNTEAFF.

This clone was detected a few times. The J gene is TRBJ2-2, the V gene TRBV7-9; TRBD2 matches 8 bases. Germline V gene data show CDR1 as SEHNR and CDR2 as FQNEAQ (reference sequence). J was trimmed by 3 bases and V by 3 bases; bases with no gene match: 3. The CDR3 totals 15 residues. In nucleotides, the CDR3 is TGTGCCAGCAGCTTTGCACTAGCGGACACCGGGGAGCTGTTTTTT. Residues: CASSFALADTGELFF.

Here the CDR3 reads CASSLAEVSIDQPQHF. CDR3 coding DNA: TGTGCCAGCAGCTTAGCGGAGGTATCAATCGATCAGCCCCAGCATTTT. The rearrangement uses TRBV11-2 and TRBJ1-5; D gene unclear. CDR1 is SGHAT and CDR2 is FQNNGV in the germline V gene. The length of the CDR3 is 16 residues. V lost 1 base and J lost 5, with 15 bases in between.

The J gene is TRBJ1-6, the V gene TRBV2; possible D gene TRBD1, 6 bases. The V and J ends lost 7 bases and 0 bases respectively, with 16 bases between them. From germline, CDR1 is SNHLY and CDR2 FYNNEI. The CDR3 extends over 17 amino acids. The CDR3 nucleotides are TGTGCCAGCACCCTGAAGGGGGGGGGCTCCTATAATTCACCCCTCCACTTT. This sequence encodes CASTLKGGGSYNSPLHF.

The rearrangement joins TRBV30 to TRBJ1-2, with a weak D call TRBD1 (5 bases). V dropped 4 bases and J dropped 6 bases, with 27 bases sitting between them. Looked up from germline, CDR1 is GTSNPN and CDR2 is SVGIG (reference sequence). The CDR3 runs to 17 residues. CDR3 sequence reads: CAWTLRGMSGLVHGYTF. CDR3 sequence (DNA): TGTGCCTGGACCCTACGGGGGATGTCGGGTTTAGTTCATGGCTACACCTTC.

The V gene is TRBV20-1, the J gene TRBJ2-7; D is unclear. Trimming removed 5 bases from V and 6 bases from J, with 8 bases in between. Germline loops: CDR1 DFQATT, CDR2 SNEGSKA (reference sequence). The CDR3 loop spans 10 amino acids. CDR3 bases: TGCAGTGCTCAATCGGTCGAGCAGTACTTC. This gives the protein CSAQSVEQYF.

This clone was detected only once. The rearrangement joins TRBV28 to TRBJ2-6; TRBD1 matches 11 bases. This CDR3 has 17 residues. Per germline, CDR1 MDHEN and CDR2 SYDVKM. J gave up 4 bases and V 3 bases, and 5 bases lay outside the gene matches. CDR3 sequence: CASSLGQGVGGANVLTF. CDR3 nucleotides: TGTGCCAGCAGTTTGGGACAGGGGGTAGGAGGGGCCAACGTCCTGACTTTC.

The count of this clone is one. CDR3 DNA: TGTGCCAGCAGTGAGGGCAGGGGGCGGACAGATACGCAGTATTTT. Amino acids: CASSEGRGRTDTQYF. The chain recombines TRBV2 with TRBJ2-3; 8 positions match TRBD1. Germline V gene lookup returns CDR1 SNHLY and CDR2 FYNNEI. The CDR3 totals 15 residues. V was pared by 3 bases and J by 3 bases, with 5 bases of the junction left unmatched.

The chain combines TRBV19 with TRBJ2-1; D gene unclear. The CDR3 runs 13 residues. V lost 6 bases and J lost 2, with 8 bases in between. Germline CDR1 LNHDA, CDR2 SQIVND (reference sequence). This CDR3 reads CASSIPTYNEQFF. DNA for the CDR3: TGTGCCAGTAGCATCCCCACCTACAATGAGCAGTTCTTC.

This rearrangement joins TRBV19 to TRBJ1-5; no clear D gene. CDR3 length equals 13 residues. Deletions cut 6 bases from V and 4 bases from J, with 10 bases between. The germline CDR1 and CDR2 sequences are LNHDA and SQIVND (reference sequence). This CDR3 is CASRPLENQPQHF. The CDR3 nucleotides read TGTGCCAGTAGGCCGTTGGAGAATCAGCCCCAGCATTTT. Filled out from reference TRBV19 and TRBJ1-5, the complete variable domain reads DGGITQSPKYLFRKEGQNVTLSCEQNLNHDAMYWYRQDPGQGLRLIYYSQIVNDFQKGDIAEGYSVSREKKESFPLTVTSAQKNPTAFYLCASRPLENQPQHFGDGTRLSIL.